This entry features one T cell receptor (beta chain) sequence. The antigen this receptor binds is unknown. The input lacks base qualities; no much larger clone sits a single base away. Preparation of the library involved the immunoSEQ multiplex PCR assay. For the multiplex PCR, a mixture combining 60 forward primers for TCR Vbeta segments and 13 reverse primers for TCR Jbeta segments was used. The CDR3 region of rearranged TCR beta genes was amplified from genomic DNA by a multiplex PCR assay. On the Illumina HiSeq System, the amplified TCR beta libraries were sequenced as 87-base-pair reads. The source study handled its data this way. A later analysis counted around 72 million unique TCR beta chains across the 690 or so repertoires, and some 11 million of these chains were shared by at least two donors. A nearest-neighbor algorithm error-corrected the raw reads and collapsed the reads into unique sequences, merging closely related sequences to remove PCR and sequencing errors. Alignment of CDR3 sequences to IMGT reference sequences was used to assign V, D and J gene segments. For a sequence to be retained, a match of at least six nucleotides was required to both a V gene segment and a J gene segment. A rearrangement was called productive if the CDR3 had no stop codons and remained in frame with V and J, and every other rearrangement was called non-productive. Following IMGT convention, CDR3 was defined as the stretch from the second conserved V-encoded cysteine up to the conserved J-encoded phenylalanine. The earlier analysis of about 590 of the donors excluded sequences that lacked an unambiguous match to a single V gene segment. An earlier analysis of 500 to 700 of the donors classified V segments as functional when productive rearrangements were above 56.7% and as segregating when the standard deviation between donors was above 5%. A statistical classification framework was built for diagnosing cytomegalovirus status from the catalog of TCR beta chain sequences. In a later analysis, TCR nucleotide sequences were compared against IMGT/GENE-DB human TR gene sequences so that V and J genes could be assigned. Using the TCRdist pipeline, a later analysis assigned CDR3 sequences along with most-parsimonious VDJ recombination scenarios. A later analysis defined each TCR beta chain by its CDR3 amino acid sequence plus V-gene family, and excluded reads lacking a unique V-gene family. As a way to deal with suspected cross-contamination and a sequencing artifact, a later analysis dropped nearly 600 nucleotide sequences that were highly shared and had low generation probability. A later analysis calculated a clonal expansion index for each public chain from normalized within-repertoire ranks of inferred template counts. Generation probabilities in a later analysis came from a VDJ recombination model fitted to out-of-frame rearrangements, and those results were checked against IGoR. In a later analysis, hypergeometric tests were used to score TCR-TCR, TCR-HLA and TCR-CMV co-occurrence, with a repertoire-size bias correction applied to TCR pairs. A later analysis estimated false discovery rates by permuting HLA or CMV assignments 20 times. In a later analysis, co-occurring TCRs were grouped using DBSCAN, with TCRdist sequence similarity added in when clustering inside HLA-allele-positive subsets. For co-occurrence clustering, repertoires with fewer than 30,000 or more than 120,000 public chains were excluded, along with a handful of repertoires with anomalous nucleotide sharing. Here the immuneACCESS table is served through TCRdb, limited to in-frame sequences with V and J called. Missing clones are a known gap in these copies; in checked studies unresolved V genes cover under half, and the rest lacks a known reason. That table supplies the V and J calls and clone size; D and trimming were determined from the DNA. Recorded for this sample are about 160,000 clones; roughly four fifths of them occurred a single time. The ten top clones hold about 10% of the sample.

The cohort was made up of about 610 healthy bone marrow donors. Cohort members were all nominally healthy when sampled, although unrecorded immune exposures were likely present. The donor was CMV seropositive and belonged to the group of around 300 seropositive cohort members. A peripheral blood sample was provided by each donor, and peripheral blood mononuclear cells were used for TCR beta sequencing. Genomic DNA was extracted from the blood cell samples with the Qiagen DNeasy Blood Extraction Kit. This sample is drawn from a study of cytomegalovirus exposure and HLA in healthy donors (dated by TCRdb to 2016 to 2017). About the full investigation: According to an earlier analysis of several hundred of the donors, about 170 million T cells yielded some 120 million unique TCR beta sequences and about 280 Gb of sequence data. To decide whether each TCR beta V gene segment behaved as functional or pseudogenic, an earlier analysis of fewer than 750 of the donors relied on high-throughput TCR beta sequencing. Typing coverage varied by locus: about 629-640 donors for A, B, C, DRB1 and DQB1; roughly 510 for DQA1; more than 600 for DPA1; approximately 470 for DPB1. Every discovery cohort repertoire had been produced on one sequencing platform. Besides the first cohort of approximately 710 subjects, a separate validation cohort made up of 120 different subjects was used. Of the approximately 400 genotyped donors, 65% to 90% fell in the genetic ancestry cluster associated with self-reported Caucasian donors. To predict cytomegalovirus infection status, the study combined high-throughput TCR immunosequencing, statistical association of individual TCRs with disease status, and machine learning. A later genetic analysis took genome-wide SNP genotypes for about 60% of the roughly 670 donors and used that subset as a discovery cohort. The study was designed to test whether signatures of past pathogen exposure could be identified by cataloging public T cell receptors. Among about 360 genotyped donors of the cohort, an average of approximately 250,000 unique TCR beta nucleotide sequences were sequenced per donor, roughly a sixth of them non-productive. Rather than using new phenotypic data, the later analysis identified candidate immune exposures from TCR beta sequences and from how often those sequences occurred across donors. The study used immunosequencing to profile the T cell repertoires of 670 or so subjects and linked those repertoires to cytomegalovirus serostatus. Alongside the repertoire data, information on donor age, sex, ethnicity and CMV serostatus was compiled. Four to six DR-DQ haplotypes were handled as single units for association and clustering because linkage in the cohort was strong. An early release that covered 500 to 800 HLA-typed donors contained about 300 gigabases of sequencing data and around 85 million unique TCR sequences. HLA typing included class I and class II loci at four-digit resolution. A later analysis re-analyzed previously published TCR beta repertoires from hundreds of donors and added high-resolution HLA genotyping to study TCR occurrence patterns. Points the paper makes about the study in general: Sequencing depth was assumed to be roughly uniform across donors in the presence/absence analyses, though that assumption may not hold. A cluster of highly shared sequence variants was judged likely to be a technical artifact of the sequencing pipeline. According to the authors, the approach could potentially be generalized to other disease states and immunological phenotypes. Most TCR sequences were observed very rarely across donors, whereas some public TCRs were present in many individuals. In a later analysis, HLA-associated TCR beta chains showed more clonal expansion and lower generation probabilities than non-associated chains that were equally common. In this cohort, only TCR beta chains were sequenced, and detectable features were limited by the absence of alpha or paired-chain data. Some IMGT-functional V segments, including TRBV6-2 and TRBV6-3, could not be distinguished by the 87-base-pair reads and were therefore excluded. In a later genetic analysis, a missense DCLRE1C variant was associated with V-gene and J-gene trimming of TCR beta chains, and the association was replicated in an independent cohort. In a later analysis, most CMV-associated TCR beta chains were found to appear HLA-restricted, with HLA associations seemingly driven largely by CMV exposure. Cytomegalovirus status was reported to be diagnosed by the classifier with high specificity and sensitivity in both the original and validation cohorts. When HLA alleles, especially DR and DQ, strongly co-occurred, TCR associations were difficult to assign to individual alleles. For the cohort, immune exposure information was limited to CMV serostatus. Linkage disequilibrium might explain the correlated functional status among segregating V segments, but an unknown experimental factor could not be ruled out. Because HLA typing was missing for some donors at each locus, association tests included only the typed subset. In a later analysis, several top co-occurrence clusters were reported to appear linked to parvovirus B19, influenza, CMV and Epstein-Barr virus. A few of the identified cytomegalovirus-associated TCR beta chains were confirmed in vitro to be specific for cytomegalovirus antigens. According to a later analysis, TCR association rates differed among HLA loci, with DRB1 alleles showing the most associated TCRs and HLA-C alleles showing the fewest. An earlier analysis of 587 of the donors showed that most TCR beta V segments appeared in productive rearrangements either about 90% or about 30% of the time, which broadly matched IMGT annotations. Because counts were too low, roughly 18 rarely observed V segments, including chromosome 9 orphons, were left out of the earlier analysis of 587 of the donors. According to a later genetic analysis, donors in an Asian-associated ancestry cluster had fewer N-insertions in productive TCRs than the approximately 650-donor mean. A later analysis associated about 17,000 TCR beta sequences with specific HLA alleles at a false discovery rate of 0.05. In the study, 150 to 200 TCR beta chains were listed as associated with cytomegalovirus. A further reported finding was that TCR beta sequences accurately predicted the HLA-A and HLA-B alleles for most subjects in the first cohort.

CDR1 and CDR2, per the germline V gene, are SGHTA and FQGNSA. After removal of 0 bases from V and 9 bases from J, the junction retains 9 bases not matched to a gene. There are 15 amino acids in the CDR3, from cysteine to phenylalanine inclusive. Of the read, only the CDR3 DNA is kept; its 45 bases are in frame from base 1. The sequenced sample was PBMCs. The receptor was derived from a man in his forties or fifties in good health and CMV-seropositive. The rearranged segments are TRBV7-2 and TRBJ2-5, with 8 middle bases fitting TRBD2. The nucleotide sequence reads as follows: TGTGCCAGCAGCTTAGCCGGGGGGGGCTACGGGGCCCAGTACTTC. It specifies CASSLAGGGYGAQYF.